These 15 T cell receptor beta chains were sequenced from one sample in a study of spatial heterogeneity in lung cancer (dated by TCRdb to the late 2010s). General findings and caveats noted by the study authors: The tumor nonsynonymous mutation count correlated with the number of expanded intratumoral alpha and beta TCRs.

Their target antigens are unknown. The time point label for this specimen denotes: sample taken at primary tumor resection. The library was prepared using 5' RACE. Sequenced using a NextSeq 500. TCRdb redid the processing of the public reads, applying fastp at Q25 and MiXCR, and retained in-frame beta chains. Each CDR3 protein gets just one entry, which takes the most common genes and DNA from the rows behind it. For this sample the table gives 7,000 to 10,000 distinct CDR3 sequences, of which about 3% were detected only once. About an eighth of the sample is in the top ten clones. The material sequenced was lung tumor tissue, taken at surgery. The receptor set was obtained from a male donor with early-stage non-small cell lung cancer.

This clonotype has a handful of counts. The J gene is TRBJ2-7, the V gene TRBV6-6; D is ambiguous. This CDR3 is built from 13 residues. Trimming left V 4 bases short and J 0 bases short, with 7 bases between. In germline, CDR1 is MNHNY, CDR2 SVGAGI (reference sequence). CDR3 DNA: TGTGCCAGCAGTTTGGCCAGCTCCTACGAGCAGTACTTC. Encoded protein: CASSLASSYEQYF.

The table lists this clonotype with many counts. The rearrangement links TRBV7-2 to TRBJ1-1; D gene ambiguous. CDR1 is SGHTA, CDR2 FQGNSA, per germline. V lost 1 base and J lost 3, with 18 bases in between. This CDR3 spans 17 amino acids. CDR3 residues: CASSLDAVQWLDTEAFF. The CDR3, as DNA: TGTGCCAGCAGCTTAGACGCGGTACAGTGGTTGGACACTGAAGCTTTCTTT.

This clonotype is medium-sized. The genes are TRBV20-1 and TRBJ1-6, with 9 bases matching TRBD1. Germline V gene lookup returns CDR1 DFQATT and CDR2 SNEGSKA (reference sequence). This CDR3 contains 11 residues. Trimming cost V 1 base and J 19 bases; bases outside gene matches: 5. The CDR3 nucleotides read TGCAGTGCTAGAGCCGACAGGGGGTTGCACTTT. The encoded protein is CSARADRGLHF.

This clonotype is classed as medium-sized. The chain has TRBV28 and TRBJ2-5, with 7 bases matching TRBD2. In germline, CDR1 is MDHEN, CDR2 SYDVKM. The CDR3 runs to 16 residues. V shed 3 bases, J shed 4 bases, and the junction held 11 bases outside the gene matches. The DNA for the CDR3 is TGTGCCAGCAGTTTCGGAACTAGCGCTTTTTTAGAGACCCAGTACTTC. It codes for CASSFGTSAFLETQYF.

This clonotype is medium-sized by share. This chain links TRBV6-2 or TRBV6-3 with TRBJ2-5; weak D call: TRBD2 (5 bases). The CDR3 extends over 12 amino acids. Germline V gene lookup returns CDR1 MNHEY and CDR2 SVGEGT. Deletions cut 6 bases from V and 5 bases from J, with 10 bases between. The CDR3 sequence: CASSLDLETQYF. The CDR3 nucleotides are TGTGCCAGCAGCTTGGACTTGGAGACCCAGTACTTC.

By share of the sample, this clonotype is medium-sized (0.01 to 0.1%). The V and J genes are TRBV12-3 or TRBV12-4 and TRBJ1-2; 10 bases fit TRBD1. Losses at the gene ends were 5 bases for V and 5 bases for J; bases not matched to a gene: 8. CDR3 size: 15 residues. The DNA of the CDR3 is TGTGCCAGCAGTCCTGACAGGGGGCTTGGGTATGGCTACACCTTC. It encodes CASSPDRGLGYGYTF.

Many counts were recorded for this clonotype. For the CDR3, the DNA is TGTGCCAGCAGAGGCCTAGGGGGCGGCTATAATTCACCCCTCCACTTT. Translating it yields CASRGLGGGYNSPLHF. The rearrangement links TRBV28 to TRBJ1-6, with 7 bases aligning to TRBD1. The CDR3 consists of 16 residues. The junction had 8 bases not matched to a gene; V was cut back by 6 bases and J by 3 bases. CDR1 and CDR2 from the germline V gene are MDHEN and SYDVKM.

This clonotype was seen at least ten times. The chain is built from TRBV18 and TRBJ1-2; D ambiguous. V was pared by 4 bases and J by 5 bases, with 20 bases between. Germline CDR1 reads KGHSH; CDR2 reads LQKENI. The CDR3 has 16 amino acids. The CDR3 loop is CASSLGSALDPYGYTF. CDR3 DNA sequence: TGTGCCAGCTCACTTGGGAGCGCCCTAGACCCGTATGGCTACACCTTC.

At least ten counts were recorded for this clonotype. J is TRBJ1-5 and V is TRBV2; D unresolved. The ends were cut back, 5 bases at V and 3 bases at J, with 17 bases in the middle. Looked up from germline, CDR1 is SNHLY and CDR2 is FYNNEI. The CDR3 is made up of 16 amino acids. CDR3 DNA sequence: TGTGCCAGCAGTTATGAGAGGCGAGAACCCAATCAGCCCCAGCATTTT. This sequence encodes CASSYERREPNQPQHF. The variable domain in full, completed from reference TRBV2 and TRBJ1-5, reads EPEVTQTPSHQVTQMGQEVILRCVPISNHLYFYWYRQILGQKVEFLVSFYNNEISEKSEIFDDQFSVERPDGSNFTLKIRSTKLEDSAMYFCASSYERREPNQPQHFGDGTRLSIL.

Many counts were recorded for this clonotype. V usage is TRBV5-5 and J usage is TRBJ1-1; possible D gene TRBD1, 6 bases. The CDR3 consists of 14 residues. Trimming cost V 0 bases and J 3 bases, with 9 bases left between them. Per germline, CDR1 SGHKS and CDR2 YYEKEE (reference sequence). The chain's CDR3 is CASSLEGVYTEAFF. The CDR3 bases are TGTGCCAGCAGCTTGGAGGGGGTGTACACTGAAGCTTTCTTT.

This clonotype has at least ten counts. The V call is TRBV5-1, the J call TRBJ2-2; no clear D gene. V was pared by 2 bases and J by 1 base, with 9 bases between. Germline CDR1 is SGHRS and CDR2 is YFSETQ. The CDR3 contains 15 residues. The CDR3 loop reads CASSLSPLNTGELFF. The CDR3 DNA is TGCGCCAGCAGCTTAAGCCCATTGAACACCGGGGAGCTGTTTTTT.

This clonotype occurred many times. This chain joins TRBV30 and TRBJ2-3; 11 bases are a match to TRBD2. The CDR3 loop spans 15 amino acids. Germline V lookup: CDR1 GTSNPN, CDR2 SVGIG (reference sequence). V lost 5 bases, J lost 0 bases, and 4 bases stayed unmatched. The CDR3 region has the DNA TGTGCCTGGGACACTAGCGGGGGTAGCACAGATACGCAGTATTTT. It encodes CAWDTSGGSTDTQYF.

In its sample, this clonotype ranks as medium-sized (0.01 to 0.1%). This chain joins TRBV28 and TRBJ2-7; 10 nucleotides agree with TRBD2. The CDR3 covers 15 residues. After removal of 4 bases from V and 2 bases from J, the junction contained 5 bases not matched to a gene. Germline V gene sequence: CDR1 MDHEN, CDR2 SYDVKM. The CDR3 is CASSYQLAGAYEQYF. The DNA of the CDR3 is TGTGCCAGCAGTTATCAGCTAGCGGGGGCCTACGAGCAGTACTTC.

This clonotype was seen at least ten times. CDR3 protein: CASSLVGGRQETQYF. The CDR3 DNA follows: TGTGCCAGCAGCTTAGTGGGCGGTAGGCAAGAGACCCAGTACTTC. This rearrangement joins TRBV7-9 to TRBJ2-5; D uncertain. Germline-derived CDR1 and CDR2 are SEHNR and FQNEAQ (reference sequence). Trimming pared 1 base from V and 2 bases from J, leaving 11 bases between. The CDR3 is 15 residues long.

By sample fraction, this clonotype is medium-sized (0.01 to 0.1%). This chain joins TRBV4-1 and TRBJ2-4; 9 bases agree with TRBD2. V gave up 4 bases and J gave up 5 bases; unmatched junction bases: 6. Germline V gene data show CDR1 as MGHRA and CDR2 as YSYEKL. This CDR3 has 15 residues. CDR3 sequence reads: CASSRTSAGQNIQYF. In DNA form, the CDR3 reads TGCGCCAGCAGCCGGACTAGCGCGGGGCAAAACATTCAGTACTTC.